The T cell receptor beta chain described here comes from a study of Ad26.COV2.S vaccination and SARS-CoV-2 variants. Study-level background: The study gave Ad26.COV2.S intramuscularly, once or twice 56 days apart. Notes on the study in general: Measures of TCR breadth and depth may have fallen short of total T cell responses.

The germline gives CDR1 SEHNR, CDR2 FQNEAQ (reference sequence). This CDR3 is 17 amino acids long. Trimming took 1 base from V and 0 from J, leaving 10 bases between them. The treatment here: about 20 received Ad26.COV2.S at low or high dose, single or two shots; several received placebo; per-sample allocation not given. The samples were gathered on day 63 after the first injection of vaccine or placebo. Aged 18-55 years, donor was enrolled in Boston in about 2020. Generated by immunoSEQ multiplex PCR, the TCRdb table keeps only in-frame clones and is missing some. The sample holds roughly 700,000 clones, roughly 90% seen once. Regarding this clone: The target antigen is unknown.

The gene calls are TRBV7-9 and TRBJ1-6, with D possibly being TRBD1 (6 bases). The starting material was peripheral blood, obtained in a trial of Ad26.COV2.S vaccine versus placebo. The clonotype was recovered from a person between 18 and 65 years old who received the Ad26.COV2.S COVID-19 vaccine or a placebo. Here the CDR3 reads CASSLGGRNSYNSPLHF. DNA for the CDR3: TGTGCCAGCAGCTTAGGGGGGCGGAACTCCTATAATTCACCCCTCCACTTT. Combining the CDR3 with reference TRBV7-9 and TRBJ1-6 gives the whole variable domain DTGVSQNPRHKITKRGQNVTFRCDPISEHNRLYWYRQTLGQGPEFLTYFQNEAQLEKSRLLSDRFSAERPKGSFSTLEIQRTEQGDSAMYLCASSLGGRNSYNSPLHFGNGTRLTVT.